The rows below give T cell receptor beta chains drawn from one sample of a study of blood T cell repertoires in COVID-19. Clones were sequenced by immunoSEQ multiplex PCR, and TCRdb holds only the in-frame ones, with some missing. The table records approximately 470,000 clones, about 90% of them present only once. Material for sequencing was PBMCs or T cells enriched from blood (not recorded which). Receptors originate from a woman between 18 and 29 years old who had recovered from COVID-19. CDR3s include the opening cysteine and the closing phenylalanine or tryptophan. The order of the fields is V gene, D gene, J gene, clone size, CDR3 protein, CDR3 DNA. The D gene is left open where the match is weak. For some rows the clone size is stated as once, few or many, or as a class when expanded; others skip it.

v_call: TRBV5-6
d_call: .
j_call: TRBJ1-2
clone_size: .
cdr3_aa: CASSKGELNYGYTF
cdr3_nt: TGTGCCAGCAGCAAAGGGGAACTTAACTATGGCTACACCTTC

v_call: TRBV3-1/TRBV3-2
d_call: .
j_call: TRBJ1-2
clone_size: .
cdr3_aa: CASSQGETGYTF
cdr3_nt: TGTGCCAGCAGCCAAGGGGAGACTGGCTACACCTTC

v_call: TRBV6-5
d_call: TRBD1
j_call: TRBJ1-3
clone_size: .
cdr3_aa: CASSPRETGDNTIYF
cdr3_nt: TGTGCCAGCAGTCCCCGAGAGACAGGGGACAACACCATATATTTT

v_call: TRBV27
d_call: .
j_call: TRBJ2-3
clone_size: .
cdr3_aa: CASSSGFTDTQYF
cdr3_nt: TGTGCCAGCAGTTCAGGCTTCACAGATACGCAGTATTTT

v_call: TRBV13
d_call: .
j_call: TRBJ1-2
clone_size: .
cdr3_aa: CASSRGRGSIGYTF
cdr3_nt: TGTGCCAGCAGCCGGGGCAGGGGTTCGATCGGCTACACCTTC

v_call: TRBV5-1
d_call: .
j_call: TRBJ2-7
clone_size: .
cdr3_aa: CASSLVQGLDEQYF
cdr3_nt: TGCGCCAGCAGCTTGGTCCAGGGGCTCGACGAGCAGTACTTC

v_call: TRBV11-3
d_call: .
j_call: TRBJ2-7
clone_size: few
cdr3_aa: CASSDPMAGVEQYF
cdr3_nt: TGTGCCAGCAGCGACCCCATGGCAGGGGTCGAGCAGTACTTC

v_call: TRBV5-5
d_call: TRBD1
j_call: TRBJ2-7
clone_size: .
cdr3_aa: CASSLRTGRMGPTYEQYF
cdr3_nt: TGTGCCAGCAGCTTGCGGACAGGGAGGATGGGGCCAACCTACGAGCAGTACTTC

v_call: TRBV7-9
d_call: TRBD1
j_call: TRBJ1-2
clone_size: .
cdr3_aa: CASSLGTGRGFGGYTF
cdr3_nt: TGTGCCAGCAGCTTAGGGACAGGCCGAGGGTTTGGGGGCTACACCTTC

v_call: TRBV29-1
d_call: .
j_call: TRBJ1-5
clone_size: .
cdr3_aa: CSVGGRGNQPQHF
cdr3_nt: TGCAGCGTTGGGGGACGGGGGAATCAGCCCCAGCATTTT

v_call: TRBV11-3
d_call: .
j_call: TRBJ2-3
clone_size: .
cdr3_aa: CASSPAGAGLDTQYF
cdr3_nt: TGTGCCAGCAGCCCCGCGGGGGCGGGTTTGGATACGCAGTATTTT

v_call: TRBV18
d_call: TRBD2
j_call: TRBJ2-1
clone_size: .
cdr3_aa: CASSFPRGGGAEDEQFF
cdr3_nt: TGTGCCAGCTCATTCCCACGGGGCGGGGGGGCCGAAGATGAGCAGTTCTTC

v_call: TRBV7-9
d_call: TRBD1
j_call: TRBJ1-1
clone_size: .
cdr3_aa: CASSAQGRWEAFF
cdr3_nt: TGTGCCAGCAGCGCACAGGGGAGGTGGGAAGCTTTCTTT

v_call: TRBV6-5
d_call: .
j_call: TRBJ1-1
clone_size: .
cdr3_aa: CASSPPTGRAFF
cdr3_nt: TGTGCCAGCAGCCCACCCACAGGGAGAGCTTTCTTT

v_call: TRBV27
d_call: TRBD1
j_call: TRBJ1-2
clone_size: .
cdr3_aa: CASSPGGGNYGYTF
cdr3_nt: TGTGCCAGCAGTCCAGGGGGTGGGAACTATGGCTACACCTTC

v_call: TRBV7-8
d_call: TRBD2
j_call: TRBJ2-3
clone_size: few
cdr3_aa: CASSLEFVWRGGSDTQYF
cdr3_nt: TGTGCCAGCAGCTTAGAGTTCGTTTGGCGGGGGGGCTCAGATACGCAGTATTTT

v_call: TRBV13
d_call: .
j_call: TRBJ2-5
clone_size: .
cdr3_aa: CASSLGAGGYQETQYF
cdr3_nt: TGTGCCAGCAGCTTAGGGGCTGGGGGGTACCAAGAGACCCAGTACTTC

v_call: TRBV5-1
d_call: TRBD1
j_call: TRBJ2-7
clone_size: .
cdr3_aa: CASSPPKGQGAIGDSRNVYEQYF
cdr3_nt: TGCGCCAGCAGCCCTCCAAAAGGACAGGGGGCGATAGGGGACTCCCGGAATGTCTACGAGCAGTACTTC

v_call: TRBV21-1
d_call: .
j_call: TRBJ2-7
clone_size: few
cdr3_aa: CASSKVRGTGMYEQYF
cdr3_nt: TGTGCCAGCAGCAAAGTTAGGGGGACCGGGATGTACGAGCAGTACTTC

v_call: TRBV7-2
d_call: .
j_call: TRBJ1-2
clone_size: once
cdr3_aa: CASSLADRLYGYTF
cdr3_nt: TGTGCCAGCAGCTTAGCAGACAGGCTCTATGGCTACACCTTC

v_call: TRBV3-1/TRBV3-2
d_call: .
j_call: TRBJ2-3
clone_size: .
cdr3_aa: CASSQDLAGDTQYF
cdr3_nt: TGTGCCAGCAGCCAAGATCTGGCAGGGGATACGCAGTATTTT

v_call: TRBV12-3/TRBV12-4
d_call: .
j_call: TRBJ2-5
clone_size: .
cdr3_aa: CASSLKETQYF
cdr3_nt: TGTGCCAGCAGTCTTAAAGAGACCCAGTACTTC

v_call: TRBV6-5
d_call: .
j_call: TRBJ1-1
clone_size: .
cdr3_aa: CASSLPQENTEAFF
cdr3_nt: TGTGCCAGCAGTCTCCCCCAGGAGAACACTGAAGCTTTCTTT

v_call: TRBV24-1
d_call: TRBD2
j_call: TRBJ2-5
clone_size: .
cdr3_aa: CATSDLGSSGGAAETQYF
cdr3_nt: TGTGCCACCAGTGATTTGGGATCGTCGGGGGGGGCTGCAGAGACCCAGTACTTC

v_call: TRBV18
d_call: .
j_call: TRBJ1-6
clone_size: .
cdr3_aa: CASSPEGAAPLHF
cdr3_nt: TGTGCCAGCTCACCGGAGGGAGCAGCACCCCTCCACTTT

v_call: TRBV4-1
d_call: .
j_call: TRBJ2-5
clone_size: .
cdr3_aa: CASSLFARGLQETQYF
cdr3_nt: TGCGCCAGCAGCCTTTTTGCCCGGGGTCTTCAAGAGACCCAGTACTTC

v_call: TRBV5-1
d_call: TRBD1
j_call: TRBJ1-2
clone_size: few
cdr3_aa: CASSSMGQGADGYTF
cdr3_nt: TGCGCCAGCAGCTCCATGGGACAGGGGGCTGATGGCTACACCTTC

v_call: TRBV4-2
d_call: .
j_call: TRBJ2-5
clone_size: .
cdr3_aa: CASSQAPADFQETQYF
cdr3_nt: TGTGCCAGCAGCCAAGCTCCTGCGGATTTCCAAGAGACCCAGTACTTC

v_call: TRBV10-3
d_call: TRBD1
j_call: TRBJ2-5
clone_size: .
cdr3_aa: CATSEGGRETQYF
cdr3_nt: TGTGCCACTTCGGAAGGGGGCCGGGAGACCCAGTACTTC

v_call: TRBV27
d_call: .
j_call: TRBJ1-6
clone_size: .
cdr3_aa: CASSYEGAGNSPLHF
cdr3_nt: TGTGCCAGCAGTTACGAAGGGGCTGGTAATTCACCCCTCCACTTT

v_call: TRBV14
d_call: .
j_call: TRBJ1-6
clone_size: .
cdr3_aa: CASSQNPSGTLHF
cdr3_nt: TGTGCCAGCAGCCAAAACCCCTCAGGGACCCTCCACTTT

v_call: TRBV28
d_call: .
j_call: TRBJ2-5
clone_size: .
cdr3_aa: CASRKGGRSETQYF
cdr3_nt: TGTGCCAGCAGAAAGGGAGGCAGGTCAGAGACCCAGTACTTC